One T cell receptor beta chain is described in this entry. Trimming took off 1 base at V and 6 bases at J, with 12 bases between the two ends. Germline V lookup: CDR1 SEHNR, CDR2 FQNEAQ (reference sequence). The CDR3 is 14 residues long. This sample stems from a study of blood T cell repertoires in COVID-19. Study summary: In each case, the material was cDNA or gDNA derived from T cells, B-cell-depleted T cells, or PBMCs.

Original analysis: Reference gene primer amplification gave estimated nucleated cell counts. The method was immunoSEQ multiplex PCR; TCRdb's version includes in-frame clones alone and lacks a portion of them. That table gives V, J and clone size, and the DNA gave D and trimming. Among 80,000 to 100,000 clones listed, 90% to 95% were seen once. This TCR came from a human donor with active COVID-19. The donor label of this sample is uncertain. The material sequenced was peripheral blood. The rearrangement links TRBV7-9 to TRBJ1-2, with D tentatively TRBD1 (6 bases). CDR3 amino acids: CASSLVNRAHGYTF. For the CDR3, the DNA is TGTGCCAGCAGCTTAGTAAACAGGGCCCATGGCTACACCTTC.